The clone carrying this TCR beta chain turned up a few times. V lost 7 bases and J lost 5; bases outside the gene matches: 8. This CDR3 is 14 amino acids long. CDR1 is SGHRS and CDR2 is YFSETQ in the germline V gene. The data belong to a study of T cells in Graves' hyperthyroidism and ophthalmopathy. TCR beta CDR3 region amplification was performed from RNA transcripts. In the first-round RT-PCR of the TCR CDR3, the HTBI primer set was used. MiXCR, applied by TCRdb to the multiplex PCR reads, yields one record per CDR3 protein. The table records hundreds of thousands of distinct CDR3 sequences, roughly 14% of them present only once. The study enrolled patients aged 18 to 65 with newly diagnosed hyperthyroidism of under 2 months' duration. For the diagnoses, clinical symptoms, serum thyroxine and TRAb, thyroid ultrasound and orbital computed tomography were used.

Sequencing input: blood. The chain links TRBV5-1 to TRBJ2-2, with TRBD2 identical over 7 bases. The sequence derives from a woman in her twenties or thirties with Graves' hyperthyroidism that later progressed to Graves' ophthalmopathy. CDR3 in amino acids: CASQAGLETGELFF. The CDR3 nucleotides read TGCGCCAGCCAAGCGGGGTTGGAAACCGGGGAGCTGTTTTTT.